Following are 30 T cell receptor beta chains from one sample sequenced in a study of human T cells and chemical hapten exposure. TCRdb reanalysed the RACE reads using MiXCR and keeps one entry per CDR3 protein. The sample has some 400,000 distinct CDR3 sequences, 4% to 5.5% seen once. Time point indicated: patch test 1, 2 weeks after DPC sensitization. Specified treatment: therapeutic diphenylcyclopropenone sensitization with weekly scalp DPC. Specimen: whole blood, collected in connection with sensitization to the hapten diphenylcyclopropenone (DPC). The receptors here all came from a woman aged 45-60 years with alopecia areata. Some clones in this sample may be carry-over from other donors' samples.

This clonotype has at least ten counts. The J gene is TRBJ1-1, the V gene TRBV12-3 or TRBV12-4; TRBD1 agrees at 7 bases. This CDR3 region has 14 residues. Unmatched junction bases numbered 6, after V lost 6 bases and J lost 2 bases. The CDR3 protein is CASSPDRVNTEAFF. CDR3 in DNA: TGTGCCAGCAGCCCTGACAGGGTAAACACTGAAGCTTTCTTT.

This clonotype was seen many times. V gene TRBV5-1 combines with J gene TRBJ2-3, with 9 bases fitting TRBD2. CDR3 length: 14 residues. Germline V CDR1 and CDR2: SGHRS, YFSETQ. Losses at the gene ends were 4 bases for V and 2 bases for J; bases not matched to a gene: 2. The CDR3 sequence: CASSRGGATDTQYF. DNA of the CDR3: TGCGCCAGCAGCCGCGGGGGGGCCACAGATACGCAGTATTTT.

This clonotype was seen repeatedly, ten times or more. The CDR3 sequence: CASSLDRGMSGYTF. As DNA, the CDR3 is TGTGCCAGCAGCTTAGATAGGGGGATGAGTGGCTACACCTTC. The chain is built from TRBV11-2 and TRBJ1-2; tentatively, D is TRBD1 (6 bases). Germline CDR1 and CDR2: SGHAT and FQNNGV. Trimming left V 0 bases short and J 7 bases short, with 12 bases between. The CDR3 runs 14 residues.

This clonotype was counted many times. The chain is built from TRBV11-2 and TRBJ2-3; D perhaps matches TRBD1 (6 bases). CDR1 SGHAT and CDR2 FQNNGV come from the germline V gene. The V end was cut by 6 bases, the J end by 1 base, with 14 bases between. The CDR3 extends over 15 amino acids. CDR3 sequence reads: CASRTGISGTDTQYF. CDR3 sequence (DNA): TGTGCCAGCAGAACAGGGATAAGCGGCACAGATACGCAGTATTTT.

V gene TRBV13 combines with J gene TRBJ2-7, with 7 bases matching TRBD2. Germline CDR1 reads PRHDT; CDR2 reads FYEKMQ (reference sequence). This CDR3 comprises 14 residues. V was clipped by 0 bases and J by 4 bases; unmatched bases: 3. CDR3 in DNA: TGTGCCAGCAGCTTAGGCAGGGAGGGGTACGAGCAGTACTTC. This sequence encodes CASSLGREGYEQYF.

At least ten counts were recorded for this clonotype. The rearrangement links TRBV6-5 to TRBJ1-1, with D unclear. Germline CDR1 and CDR2: MNHEY and SVGAGI. This CDR3 is built from 14 residues. V dropped 2 bases and J dropped 1 base, with 8 bases sitting between them. The CDR3 region has the DNA TGTGCCAGCAGTTACGGCGGTTCGAACACTGAAGCTTTCTTT. Translation: CASSYGGSNTEAFF.

V is TRBV9 and J is TRBJ1-2; D is undetermined. From germline, CDR1 is SGDLS and CDR2 YYNGEE. The germline V and J ends were trimmed by 4 bases and 2 bases, with 15 bases remaining between them. CDR3 length: 15 residues. The CDR3 here is CASSQEAGFNYGYTF. In DNA form, the CDR3 reads TGTGCCAGCAGCCAAGAAGCCGGATTCAACTATGGCTACACCTTC.

V is TRBV29-1 and J is TRBJ2-5; the D gene is possibly TRBD2 (6 bases). The V gene's germline CDR1 is SQVTM and CDR2 ANQGSEA. Between the trimmed V and J ends, which lost 4 bases and 5 bases, there was a span of 11 bases. The CDR3 is 12 residues long. CDR3 sequence reads: CSVGERGETQYF. For the CDR3, the DNA is TGCAGCGTTGGGGAACGGGGGGAGACCCAGTACTTC.

This clonotype occurred many times. This chain links TRBV5-1 with TRBJ2-5; perhaps TRBD1 as D (6 bases). Trimming cost V 4 bases and J 1 base, with 11 bases left between them. Germline V lookup: CDR1 SGHRS, CDR2 YFSETQ. This CDR3 comprises 14 residues. CDR3 amino acids: CASSPQDSQETQYF. The CDR3 bases are TGCGCCAGCAGCCCTCAGGACAGCCAAGAGACCCAGTACTTC.

The rearrangement joins TRBV12-3 or TRBV12-4 to TRBJ2-7; 8 nucleotides match TRBD1. The CDR3 runs to 16 residues. V trimming: 4 bases; J trimming: 4 bases; junction bases outside the gene matches: 12. In DNA, the CDR3 is TGTGCCAGCAGTTGGGAACCGGGACAGGTACCGTACGAGCAGTACTTC. Translation: CASSWEPGQVPYEQYF.

The chain joins TRBV7-8 to TRBJ2-3; 8 bases are shared with TRBD2. The CDR3 length is 16 residues. Trimming at V came to 1 base and at J to 1 base, leaving 4 bases not matched to a gene. CDR1 is SGHVS, CDR2 FQNEAQ, per germline. CDR3 amino acids: CASSLVGGGRTDTQYF. CDR3 coding DNA: TGTGCCAGCAGCTTAGTGGGCGGGGGGCGCACAGATACGCAGTATTTT. Looking up the rest from reference TRBV7-8 and TRBJ2-3 gives the full variable domain: GAGVSQSPRYKVAKRGQDVALRCDPISGHVSLFWYQQALGQGPEFLTYFQNEAQLDKSGLPSDRFFAERPEGSVSTLKIQRTQQEDSAVYLCASSLVGGGRTDTQYFGPGTRLTVL.

This clonotype appeared many times. The chain uses TRBV10-2 and TRBJ2-5; TRBD1 matches 9 bases. This CDR3 spans 14 amino acids. J gave up 5 bases and V 9 bases, and 10 bases lay outside the gene matches. Germline CDR1 WSHSY, CDR2 SAAADI. This chain's CDR3 is CASTNTGGGETQYF. CDR3 in DNA: TGCGCCAGTACCAATACAGGGGGCGGCGAGACCCAGTACTTC.

This clonotype has a count of ten or more. This chain uses TRBV9 with TRBJ2-3; maybe TRBD2 (7 bases). CDR3 size: 16 residues. V lost 3 bases to trimming and J lost 2 bases, with 16 bases between them. In germline, CDR1 is SGDLS, CDR2 YYNGEE. The CDR3 reads CASSGPGGRYTDTQYF. The DNA for the CDR3 is TGTGCCAGCAGCGGTCCGGGGGGCCGCTACACAGATACGCAGTATTTT.

This clonotype was counted many times. The J gene is TRBJ1-5, the V gene TRBV4-2; a weak D match, TRBD1 (5 bases). The CDR3 sequence is 14 residues long. V lost 1 base, J lost 7 bases, and 11 bases lay in between. In germline, CDR1 is LGHNA, CDR2 YNFKEQ. Written as DNA, the CDR3 is TGTGCCAGCAGCCAAGGTGGAGGGGACCAGCCCCAGCATTTT. It specifies CASSQGGGDQPQHF.

This clonotype appeared many times. Mismatch with germline at one junction end may stem from a read error. The chain carries TRBV6-2 or TRBV6-3 and TRBJ2-6; tentatively, D is TRBD1 (6 bases). The V gene's germline CDR1 is MNHEY and CDR2 SVGEGT. The length of the CDR3 is 15 residues. This chain's CDR3 is CASRDRGSAANVLTF. The CDR3 nucleotides are TGTGCCAGCAGGGACAGAGGCTCTGCGGCCAACGTCCTGACTTTC.

The V gene is TRBV3-1, the J gene TRBJ1-6; 7 nucleotides line up with TRBD1. There are 16 residues in the CDR3. V gave up 5 bases and J gave up 7 bases; unmatched junction bases: 11. The germline V gene encodes CDR1 LGHDT and CDR2 YNNKEL (reference sequence). CDR3: CASSETPGQKNSPLHF. The CDR3, as DNA: TGTGCCAGCAGCGAGACTCCGGGACAGAAGAATTCACCCCTCCACTTT.

This clonotype was detected only a few times. For the CDR3, the DNA is TGCGCCAGCAGTCGACGGGTAACGACTAATGAAAAACTGTTTTTT. Residues: CASSRRVTTNEKLFF. The genes are TRBV23-1 and TRBJ1-4; no firm D call. TRBV23-1 is reported as an ORF; its role is uncertain. The CDR3 runs 15 residues. The ends were cut back, 4 bases at V and 2 bases at J, with 11 bases in the middle.

The table lists this clonotype with many counts. CDR3 sequence: CASSRRNMNTEAFF. The CDR3 region has the DNA TGTGCCAGCAGCCGACGGAACATGAACACTGAAGCTTTCTTT. The rearrangement uses TRBV7-8 and TRBJ1-1, with D hard to call. The CDR3 length is 14 residues. Germline assignment: CDR1 SGHVS and CDR2 FQNEAQ. Trimming removed 5 bases at V and 0 bases at J, with 10 bases between.

The chain recombines TRBV6-2 or TRBV6-3 with TRBJ2-5; D might be TRBD1 or TRBD2, each matching 6 bases. Trimming removed 6 bases from V and 3 bases from J, with 14 bases in between. The CDR3 sequence is 14 residues long. Germline assignment: CDR1 MNHEY and CDR2 SVGEGT. Here the CDR3 reads CASSYWGAKETQYF. The CDR3 DNA is TGTGCCAGCAGCTATTGGGGGGCAAAAGAGACCCAGTACTTC.

At least ten counts were recorded for this clonotype. This chain uses TRBV12-5 with TRBJ1-5; TRBD1 matches 7 bases. Germline V gives CDR1 LGHNT, CDR2 FRNRAP. There are 13 residues in the CDR3. After removal of 3 bases from V and 5 bases from J, the junction contained 1 base not matched to a gene. The CDR3, as DNA: TGTGCTAGTGGTTTCGACAGGGATCAGCCCCAGCATTTT. Translated: CASGFDRDQPQHF.

This chain uses TRBV3-1 with TRBJ2-1; 10 bases are shared with TRBD2. The germline V gene encodes CDR1 LGHDT and CDR2 YNNKEL (reference sequence). The length of the CDR3 is 16 residues. J was trimmed by 9 bases and V by 0 bases; bases with no gene match: 8. The DNA of the CDR3 is TGTGCCAGCAGCCAAGAGAGCGGGGGGGCCCGTCGTGAGCAGTTCTTC. This sequence encodes CASSQESGGARREQFF.

This clonotype was picked up many times. This chain connects TRBV12-3 or TRBV12-4 to TRBJ1-1; 7 bases agree with TRBD1. J gave up 10 bases and V 5 bases, and 22 bases lay outside the gene matches. This CDR3 comprises 17 residues. CDR3 nucleotides: TGTGCCAGCAGTCCCAACCATCCGGGACAGCAAACCGAGGGAGCTTTCTTT. It is translated as CASSPNHPGQQTEGAFF.

A remark on this clonotype: Just one base apart from a much larger clone, this may be a read error. The V call is TRBV6-1, the J call TRBJ2-4; D is perhaps TRBD1 (6 bases). The CDR3 spans 14 residues. Germline V CDR1 and CDR2: MNHNS, SASEGT. CDR3 loop: CDSRDDRSHYIQYF. CDR3 nucleotide sequence: TGTGACAGCAGAGATGACAGGAGCCATTACATTCAGTACTTC.

This clonotype was observed at least ten times. The genes are TRBV10-2 and TRBJ2-2; 10 bases fit TRBD2. Germline values: CDR1 WSHSY, CDR2 SAAADI. Trimming removed 3 bases from V and 6 bases from J; junction bases left unmatched: 7. The CDR3 length is 16 residues. CDR3 in amino acids: CASSEGAGGAAGELFF. CDR3 sequence (DNA): TGCGCCAGCAGTGAAGGAGCGGGAGGGGCGGCCGGGGAGCTGTTTTTT.

This clonotype was detected ten times or more. This chain connects TRBV28 to TRBJ2-3; 7 bases are shared with TRBD2. The CDR3 runs 16 residues. With 3 bases clipped from V and 2 bases from J, the junction kept 8 bases outside the gene matches. Germline loops: CDR1 MDHEN, CDR2 SYDVKM. The CDR3 region has the DNA TGTGCCAGCAGTTTTTCACCTAGCGGAAACACAGATACGCAGTATTTT. Its translation is CASSFSPSGNTDTQYF.

This clonotype was seen more than once but under ten times. J is TRBJ2-4 and V is TRBV7-9; D remains ambiguous. Germline CDR1 is SEHNR and CDR2 is FQNEAQ (reference sequence). V lost 1 base to trimming and J lost 5 bases, with 3 bases between them. The CDR3 covers 12 residues. The CDR3 here is CASSLEENIQYF. The CDR3 nucleotides are TGTGCCAGCAGCTTAGAAGAAAACATTCAGTACTTC.

In its sample, this clonotype was seen many times. This rearrangement joins TRBV6-5 to TRBJ1-4; D is possibly TRBD1 (5 bases). Trimming took 6 bases from V and 6 from J, leaving 17 bases between them. Germline CDR1 MNHEY, CDR2 SVGAGI. The CDR3 has 15 amino acids. DNA for the CDR3: TGTGCCAGCAGAGGCGGCGGGGCTTTGTATGAAAAACTGTTTTTT. Translating it yields CASRGGGALYEKLFF.

The sample holds many counts of this clonotype. The rearrangement uses TRBV20-1 and TRBJ1-6, with a possible D match to TRBD1 (5 bases). Germline V gene lookup returns CDR1 DFQATT and CDR2 SNEGSKA (reference sequence). The V and J ends lost 5 bases and 5 bases respectively, with 16 bases between them. This CDR3 is 15 amino acids long. The CDR3 protein is CSAPKVGQDNSPLHF. CDR3 DNA sequence: TGCAGTGCTCCCAAGGTGGGGCAGGATAATTCACCCCTCCACTTT.

J is TRBJ1-1 and V is TRBV6-5; D gene unclear. Trimming shortened V by 7 bases and J by 5 bases, and 17 bases separated the two germline ends. This CDR3 has 14 residues. Germline V gene sequence: CDR1 MNHEY, CDR2 SVGAGI. The CDR3 sequence is CASMSLTPKTEAFF. For the CDR3, the DNA is TGTGCCAGCATGTCTCTGACCCCGAAGACTGAAGCTTTCTTT.

This clonotype was observed at least ten times. This sequence joins TRBV12-3 or TRBV12-4 and TRBJ1-1; D ambiguous. The ends were cut back, 4 bases at V and 8 bases at J, with 11 bases in the middle. The CDR3 covers 12 residues. CDR3: CASSSLVGEAFF. The CDR3 DNA reads as TGTGCCAGCAGTTCCCTTGTGGGGGAAGCTTTCTTT.